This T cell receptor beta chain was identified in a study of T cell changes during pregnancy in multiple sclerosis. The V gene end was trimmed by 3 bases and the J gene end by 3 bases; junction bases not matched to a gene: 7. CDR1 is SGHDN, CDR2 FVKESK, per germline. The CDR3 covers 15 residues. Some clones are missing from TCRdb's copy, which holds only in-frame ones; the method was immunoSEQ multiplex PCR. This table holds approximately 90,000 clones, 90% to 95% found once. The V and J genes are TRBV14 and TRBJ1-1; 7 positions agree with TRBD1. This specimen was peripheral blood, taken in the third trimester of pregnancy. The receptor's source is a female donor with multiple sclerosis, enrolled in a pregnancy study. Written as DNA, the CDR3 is TGTGCCAGCAGCCAGAGGACAGGACGGGACACTGAAGCTTTCTTT. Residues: CASSQRTGRDTEAFF.